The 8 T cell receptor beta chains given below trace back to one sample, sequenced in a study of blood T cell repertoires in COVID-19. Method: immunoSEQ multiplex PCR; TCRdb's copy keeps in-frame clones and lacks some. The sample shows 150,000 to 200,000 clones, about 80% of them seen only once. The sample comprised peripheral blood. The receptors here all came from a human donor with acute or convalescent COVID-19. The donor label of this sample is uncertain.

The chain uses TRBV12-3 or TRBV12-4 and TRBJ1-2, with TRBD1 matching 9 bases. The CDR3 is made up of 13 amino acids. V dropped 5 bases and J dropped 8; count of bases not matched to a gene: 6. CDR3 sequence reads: CASSKDRGEGYTF. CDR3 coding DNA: TGTGCCAGCAGTAAGGACAGGGGAGAAGGCTACACCTTC.

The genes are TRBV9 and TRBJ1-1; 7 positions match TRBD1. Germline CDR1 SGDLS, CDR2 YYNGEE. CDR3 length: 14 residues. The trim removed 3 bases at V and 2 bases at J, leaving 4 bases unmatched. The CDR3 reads CASSATGSNTEAFF. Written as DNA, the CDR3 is TGTGCCAGCAGCGCGACAGGGTCCAACACTGAAGCTTTCTTT. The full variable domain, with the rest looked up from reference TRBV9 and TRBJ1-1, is DSGVTQTPKHLITATGQRVTLRCSPRSGDLSVYWYQQSLDQGLQFLIQYYNGEERAKGNILERFSAQQFPDLHSELNLSSLELGDSALYFCASSATGSNTEAFFGQGTRLTVV.

The chain's CDR3 is CSVFGGYNEQFF. The CDR3 DNA reads as TGCAGCGTCTTCGGGGGCTACAATGAGCAGTTCTTC. The rearrangement uses TRBV29-1 and TRBJ2-1, with a possible D match to TRBD2 (6 bases). CDR1 SQVTM and CDR2 ANQGSEA come from the germline V gene. The CDR3 is 12 amino acids. The V gene lost 6 bases and the J gene lost 3 bases, with 9 bases spanning the gap.

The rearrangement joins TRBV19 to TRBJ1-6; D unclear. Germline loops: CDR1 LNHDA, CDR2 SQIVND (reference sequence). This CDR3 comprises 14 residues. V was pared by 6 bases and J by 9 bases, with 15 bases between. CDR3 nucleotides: TGTGCCAGTAGCCCGTCTATTAGAGGTTCACCCCTCCACTTT. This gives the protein CASSPSIRGSPLHF.

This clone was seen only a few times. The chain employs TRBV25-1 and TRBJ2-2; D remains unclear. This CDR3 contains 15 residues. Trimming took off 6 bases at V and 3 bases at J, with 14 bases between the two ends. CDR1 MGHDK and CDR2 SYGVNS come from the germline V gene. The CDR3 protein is CASSVDSIHTGELFF. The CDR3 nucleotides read TGTGCCAGCAGCGTGGATAGCATCCACACCGGGGAGCTGTTTTTT. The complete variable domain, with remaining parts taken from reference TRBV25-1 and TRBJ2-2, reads EADIYQTPRYLVIGTGKKITLECSQTMGHDKMYWYQQDPGMELHLIHYSYGVNSTEKGDLSSESTVSRIRTEHFPLTLESARPSHTSQYLCASSVDSIHTGELFFGEGSRLTVL.

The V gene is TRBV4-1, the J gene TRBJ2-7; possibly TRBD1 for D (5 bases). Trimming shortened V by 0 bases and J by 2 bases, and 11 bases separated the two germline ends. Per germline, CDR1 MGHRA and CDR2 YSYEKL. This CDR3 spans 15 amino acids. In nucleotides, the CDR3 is TGCGCCAGCAGCCAAGAAGGGGTACAGGCCTACGAGCAGTACTTC. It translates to CASSQEGVQAYEQYF.

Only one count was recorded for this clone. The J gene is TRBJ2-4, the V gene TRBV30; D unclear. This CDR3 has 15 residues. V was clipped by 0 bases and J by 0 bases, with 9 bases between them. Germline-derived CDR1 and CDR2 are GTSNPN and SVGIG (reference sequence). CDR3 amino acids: CAWSVASLAKNIQYF. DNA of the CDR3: TGTGCCTGGAGTGTCGCCAGTTTAGCCAAAAACATTCAGTACTTC.

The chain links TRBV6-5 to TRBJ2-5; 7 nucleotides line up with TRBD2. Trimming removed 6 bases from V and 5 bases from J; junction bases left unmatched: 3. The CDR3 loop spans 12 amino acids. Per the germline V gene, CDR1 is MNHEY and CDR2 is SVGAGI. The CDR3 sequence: CASSPGRETQYF. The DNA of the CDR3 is TGTGCCAGCAGCCCCGGGAGGGAGACCCAGTACTTC.